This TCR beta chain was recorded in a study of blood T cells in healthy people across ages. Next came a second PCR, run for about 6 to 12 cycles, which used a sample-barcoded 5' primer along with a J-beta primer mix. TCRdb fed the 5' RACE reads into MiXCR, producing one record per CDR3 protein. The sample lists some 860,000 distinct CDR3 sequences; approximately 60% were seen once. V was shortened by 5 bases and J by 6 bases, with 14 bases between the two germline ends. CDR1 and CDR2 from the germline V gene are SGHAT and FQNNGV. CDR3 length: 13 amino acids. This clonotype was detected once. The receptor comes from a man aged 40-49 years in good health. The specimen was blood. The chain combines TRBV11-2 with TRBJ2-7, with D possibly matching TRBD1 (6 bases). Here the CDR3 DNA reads TGTGCCAGCAGCCAAGGGGGTAGGGGCGAGCAGTACTTC. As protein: CASSQGGRGEQYF.